A single sample gave rise to the 18 T cell receptor beta chains below, sequenced in a study of CD8 T cells in ankylosing spondylitis. The study's findings and limits: In ankylosing spondylitis blood, a motif of roughly eight highly homologous TCR beta variants appeared characteristic.

What these receptors recognize is not known. One entry per CDR3 protein results from TCRdb running MiXCR on the 5' RACE reads. This repertoire shows fewer than 450,000 distinct CDR3 sequences, 17% found once; its top ten account for 1%. The sample consisted of blood, either unsorted or a sorted T cell fraction (not recorded which). The receptors shown here come from a male donor with ankylosing spondylitis.

This chain uses TRBV6-1 with TRBJ2-1, with 7 positions matching TRBD1. The CDR3 contains 15 residues. The V gene's germline CDR1 is MNHNS and CDR2 SASEGT. The ends lost 8 bases at V and 4 bases at J; junction bases unmatched: 11. CDR3: CASAYRDRKYNEQFF. Written as DNA, the CDR3 is TGTGCCAGCGCATACCGGGACAGAAAGTACAATGAGCAGTTCTTC.

In its sample, this clonotype was seen many times. This sequence joins TRBV6-5 and TRBJ2-2, with D unclear. The germline gives CDR1 MNHEY, CDR2 SVGAGI. This CDR3 spans 14 amino acids. V was shortened by 4 bases and J by 9 bases, with 15 bases between the two germline ends. CDR3 loop: CASSLGLVSRELFF. Here the CDR3 DNA reads TGTGCCAGCAGTTTAGGGCTGGTCTCCCGGGAGCTGTTTTTT.

This clonotype turned up a few times. The chain uses TRBV12-3 or TRBV12-4 and TRBJ2-7, with TRBD1 identical over 10 bases. Trimming cost V 1 base and J 7 bases; bases outside gene matches: 7. The CDR3 covers 15 residues. Here the CDR3 DNA reads TGTGCCAGCAGTTTAGGGGGGACAGGGGTTCGGGAGCAGTACTTC. As protein: CASSLGGTGVREQYF.

The rearrangement uses TRBV7-8 and TRBJ2-1, with 12 bases fitting TRBD2. With 4 bases clipped from V and 3 bases from J, the junction kept 1 base outside the gene matches. The CDR3 length is 15 residues. Germline lookup yields CDR1 SGHVS and CDR2 FQNEAQ. Here the CDR3 reads CASSSSGGGYNEQFF. The CDR3 region has the DNA TGTGCCAGCAGCTCTAGCGGGGGGGGCTACAATGAGCAGTTCTTC.

The chain employs TRBV7-8 and TRBJ2-1; possibly TRBD2 for D (7 bases). The CDR3 spans 16 residues. Looked up from germline, CDR1 is SGHVS and CDR2 is FQNEAQ. Trimming left V 5 bases short and J 7 bases short, with 21 bases between. CDR3 bases: TGTGCCAGCAGCCCTAGAGGTGGGGGGGCAGGAAATGAGCAGTTCTTC. This sequence encodes CASSPRGGGAGNEQFF.

There are a few counts of this clonotype. This chain uses TRBV5-6 with TRBJ2-3; D is unresolved. The CDR3 is made up of 14 amino acids. Per the germline V gene, CDR1 is SGHDT and CDR2 is YYEEEE. V dropped 4 bases and J dropped 2 bases, with 11 bases sitting between them. The CDR3 protein is CASSVSFYTDTQYF. The CDR3 nucleotides are TGTGCCAGCAGCGTTAGCTTTTACACAGATACGCAGTATTTT.

This clonotype was detected only a few times. The chain links TRBV20-1 to TRBJ1-1, with TRBD1 matching 9 bases. The germline V gene has CDR1 DFQATT and CDR2 SNEGSKA (reference sequence). This CDR3 comprises 16 residues. V lost 2 bases, J lost 3 bases, and 10 bases stayed unmatched. The chain's CDR3 is CSARRGGQGRYTEAFF. CDR3 sequence (DNA): TGCAGTGCTAGACGGGGGGGACAGGGTAGGTACACTGAAGCTTTCTTT.

This clonotype was picked up a small number of times. The rearrangement links TRBV5-4 to TRBJ1-2; maybe TRBD1 (6 bases). Trimming pared 5 bases from V and 8 bases from J, leaving 13 bases between. The CDR3 loop spans 12 amino acids. CDR1 SGHNT and CDR2 YYREEE come from the germline V gene (reference sequence). The CDR3 here is CASSSQGWGYTF. The CDR3 DNA reads TGTGCCAGCAGTTCTCAGGGGTGGGGCTACACCTTC.

The genes are TRBV20-1 and TRBJ2-7, with D possibly TRBD2 on 6 matching bases. V shed 6 bases and J shed 2 bases, with 20 bases lying between them. The CDR3 is 15 residues long. CDR1 and CDR2 from the germline V gene are DFQATT and SNEGSKA (reference sequence). The CDR3 DNA follows: TGCAGTGCCATGGATGCGGGGCGGGGTGCCTACGAGCAGTACTTC. This codes for CSAMDAGRGAYEQYF.

CDR3 nucleotides: TGCAGTGCTAGAAACCTTCGGACAGCGAATGAAAAACTGTTTTTT. As protein: CSARNLRTANEKLFF. V usage is TRBV20-1 and J usage is TRBJ1-4; perhaps TRBD1 as D (6 bases). Germline V gene sequence: CDR1 DFQATT, CDR2 SNEGSKA (reference sequence). The CDR3 runs to 15 residues. V was trimmed by 2 bases and J by 5 bases, leaving 15 bases between them.

This clonotype was detected a few times. This chain connects TRBV3-1 to TRBJ2-5; D not certain. The V end lost 6 bases, the J end lost 5 bases, and 7 bases lay between the germline ends. Germline values: CDR1 LGHDT, CDR2 YNNKEL (reference sequence). This CDR3 is built from 11 residues. CDR3 sequence (DNA): TGTGCCAGCAGTTCCACGGAGACCCAGTACTTC. Its protein is CASSSTETQYF.

In this sample, this clonotype turned up a few times. The chain joins TRBV7-9 to TRBJ1-2, with no clear D. Trimming cost V 5 bases and J 3 bases, with 10 bases left between them. Germline V gene data show CDR1 as SEHNR and CDR2 as FQNEAQ (reference sequence). The CDR3 has 13 residues. The CDR3 coding sequence is TGTGCCAGCAGCCGGACGGCGGACTATGGCTACACCTTC. Translation: CASSRTADYGYTF.

This clonotype occurred a few times. The chain carries TRBV20-1 and TRBJ2-7, with TRBD1 identical over 7 bases. V shed 3 bases, J shed 3 bases, and the junction held 5 bases outside the gene matches. CDR1 is DFQATT, CDR2 SNEGSKA, per germline (reference sequence). The CDR3 runs to 13 residues. CDR3 DNA sequence: TGCAGTGCTAGGGGACAGCCAAACTACGAGCAGTACTTC. Translation: CSARGQPNYEQYF.

This chain uses TRBV28 with TRBJ1-2; D is unclear. CDR3 length: 14 amino acids. V shed 5 bases and J shed 6 bases, with 16 bases lying between them. Germline-derived CDR1 and CDR2 are MDHEN and SYDVKM. The CDR3, as DNA: TGTGCCAGCAGTCCCACCCTGTGGGGTGATGGCTACACCTTC. Amino acids: CASSPTLWGDGYTF.

This clonotype was seen ten or more times. The chain links TRBV12-3 or TRBV12-4 to TRBJ2-3; no definite D call. V was pared by 6 bases and J by 3 bases, with 4 bases between. This CDR3 has 11 residues. The CDR3 nucleotides are TGTGCCAGCAGAGCAACAGATACGCAGTATTTT. Amino acid sequence: CASRATDTQYF.

There are a few counts of this clonotype. This rearrangement joins TRBV5-1 to TRBJ1-1, with unresolved D. The V gene lost 1 base and the J gene lost 0 bases, with 7 bases spanning the gap. Germline loops: CDR1 SGHRS, CDR2 YFSETQ. The CDR3 is 14 residues long. CDR3 sequence: CASSLTGMNTEAFF. CDR3 coding DNA: TGCGCCAGCAGCTTGACTGGAATGAACACTGAAGCTTTCTTT.

Only a few counts were recorded for this clonotype. This rearrangement joins TRBV12-3 or TRBV12-4 to TRBJ1-5; TRBD1 matches 7 bases. The CDR3 is 14 residues long. After removal of 10 bases from V and 0 bases from J, the junction contained 6 bases not matched to a gene. Here the CDR3 DNA reads TGTGCCATTGGGACAGCTTATAGCAATCAGCCCCAGCATTTT. Protein product: CAIGTAYSNQPQHF.

The gene calls are TRBV5-1 and TRBJ2-7, with D unresolved. This CDR3 region has 14 residues. Germline V gene sequence: CDR1 SGHRS, CDR2 YFSETQ. The V and J ends lost 4 bases and 0 bases respectively, with 11 bases between them. The CDR3 coding sequence is TGCGCCAGCAGCGGCTCCAGCCCCTCCTACGAGCAGTACTTC. Translation: CASSGSSPSYEQYF.